This TCR beta chain stems from a study of shared clonotypes between healthy human individuals. The investigators split CD4+ cells into a CD45RA+ naive subset and a CD45RA-negative memory subset. The authors distributed each subset's genomic DNA evenly over several immunoSEQ plates. Produced via immunoSEQ multiplex PCR; TCRdb's table is partial and in-frame only. The sample has approximately 2.5 million clones; 80% to 95% are singletons. As regards this clone: Its antigen is not identified.

Germline CDR1 is SGHRS and CDR2 is YFSETQ. The CDR3 runs to 14 residues. V lost 4 bases and J lost 3; bases outside the gene matches: 6. Points from the study as a whole: Having only a few donors restricted how much genetic and exposure-history diversity was captured.

The chain joins TRBV5-1 to TRBJ2-7, with 8 bases lining up with TRBD2. This clonotype was sampled from a man between 18 and 35 years old in good health. Some clones in this sample may be carry-over from other donors' samples. The sequencing input was naive CD4+ T cells from PBMCs. Indicated subset: CD45RA+ positively selected. The CDR3 reads CASSPGGSVYEQYF. In DNA form, the CDR3 reads TGCGCCAGCAGCCCGGGAGGGAGCGTCTACGAGCAGTACTTC.